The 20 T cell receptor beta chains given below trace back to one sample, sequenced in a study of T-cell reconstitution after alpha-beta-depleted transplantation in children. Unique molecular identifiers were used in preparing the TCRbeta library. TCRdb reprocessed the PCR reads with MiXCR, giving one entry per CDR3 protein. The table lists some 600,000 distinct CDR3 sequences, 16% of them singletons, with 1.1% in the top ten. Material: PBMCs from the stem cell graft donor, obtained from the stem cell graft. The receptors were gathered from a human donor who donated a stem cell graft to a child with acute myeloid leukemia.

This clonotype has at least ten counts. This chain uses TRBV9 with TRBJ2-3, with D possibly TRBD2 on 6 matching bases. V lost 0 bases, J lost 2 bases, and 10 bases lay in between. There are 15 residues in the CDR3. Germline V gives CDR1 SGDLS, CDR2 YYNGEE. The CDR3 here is CASSVAGGATDTQYF. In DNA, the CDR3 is TGTGCCAGCAGCGTAGCGGGCGGGGCCACAGATACGCAGTATTTT.

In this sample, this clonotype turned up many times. The DNA for the CDR3 is TGCAGTGCTAGGACTGGGCCCATAGCGGGGGGGTACCAAGAGACCCAGTACTTC. The encoded protein is CSARTGPIAGGYQETQYF. The chain carries TRBV20-1 and TRBJ2-5; 11 nucleotides match TRBD2. The CDR3 totals 18 residues. Per germline, CDR1 DFQATT and CDR2 SNEGSKA (reference sequence). The trim removed 3 bases at V and 0 bases at J, leaving 12 bases unmatched.

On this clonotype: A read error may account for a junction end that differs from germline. The CDR3 nucleotides read TGTGCCACCAGCAGAGGTGGAGGCCCCGCCCGCATGAACGCTGAAGCTTTCTTT. This translates into CATSRGGGPARMNAEAFF. V and J are TRBV15 and TRBJ1-1; no clear D. The CDR3 totals 18 residues. The germline V gene encodes CDR1 LNHNV and CDR2 YYDKDF (reference sequence).

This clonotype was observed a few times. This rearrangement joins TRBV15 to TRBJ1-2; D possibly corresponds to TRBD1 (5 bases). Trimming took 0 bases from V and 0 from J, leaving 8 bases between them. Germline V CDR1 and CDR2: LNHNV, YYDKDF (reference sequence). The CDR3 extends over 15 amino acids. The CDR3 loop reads CATSRDREANYGYTF. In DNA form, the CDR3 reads TGTGCCACCAGCAGAGACAGGGAGGCTAACTATGGCTACACCTTC.

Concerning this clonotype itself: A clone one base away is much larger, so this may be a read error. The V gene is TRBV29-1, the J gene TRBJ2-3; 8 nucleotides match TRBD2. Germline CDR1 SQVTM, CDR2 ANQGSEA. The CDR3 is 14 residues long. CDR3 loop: CSVKRLAGTDTKYF. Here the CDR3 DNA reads TGCAGCGTAAAGAGGCTAGCGGGCACAGATACGAAGTATTTT.

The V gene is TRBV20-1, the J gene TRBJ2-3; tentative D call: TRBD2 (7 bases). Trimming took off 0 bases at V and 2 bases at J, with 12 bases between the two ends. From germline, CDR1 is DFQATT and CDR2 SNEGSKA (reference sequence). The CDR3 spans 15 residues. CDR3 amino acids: CSARDAGAPTDTQYF. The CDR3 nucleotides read TGCAGTGCTAGAGATGCGGGGGCCCCCACAGATACGCAGTATTTT.

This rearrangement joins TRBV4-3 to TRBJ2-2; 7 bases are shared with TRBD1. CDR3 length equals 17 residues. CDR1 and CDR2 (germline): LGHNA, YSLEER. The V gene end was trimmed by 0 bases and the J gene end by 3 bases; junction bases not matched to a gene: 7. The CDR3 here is CASSQDVGTAYTGELFF. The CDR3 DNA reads TGCGCCAGCAGCCAAGATGTAGGGACAGCTTACACCGGGGAGCTGTTTTTT.

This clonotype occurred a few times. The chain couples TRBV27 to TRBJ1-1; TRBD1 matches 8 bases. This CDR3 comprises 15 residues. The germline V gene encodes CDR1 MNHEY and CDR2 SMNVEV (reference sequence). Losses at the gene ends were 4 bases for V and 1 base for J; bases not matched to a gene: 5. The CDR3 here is CASSSGQGWNTEAFF. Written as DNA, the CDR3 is TGTGCCAGCAGTTCCGGACAGGGATGGAACACTGAAGCTTTCTTT.

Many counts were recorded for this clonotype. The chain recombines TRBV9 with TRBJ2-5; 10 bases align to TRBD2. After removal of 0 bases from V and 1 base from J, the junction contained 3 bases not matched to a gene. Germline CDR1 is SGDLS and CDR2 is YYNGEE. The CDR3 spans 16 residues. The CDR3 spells CASSVGASGGQETQYF. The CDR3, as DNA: TGTGCCAGCAGCGTAGGAGCTAGCGGGGGCCAAGAGACCCAGTACTTC.

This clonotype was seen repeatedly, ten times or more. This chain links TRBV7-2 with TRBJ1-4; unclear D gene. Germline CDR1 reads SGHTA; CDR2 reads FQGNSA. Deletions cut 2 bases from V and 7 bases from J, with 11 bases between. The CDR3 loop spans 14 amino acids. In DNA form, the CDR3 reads TGTGCCAGCAGCTTAAGGGATAGTGGTGAAAAACTGTTTTTT. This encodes CASSLRDSGEKLFF.

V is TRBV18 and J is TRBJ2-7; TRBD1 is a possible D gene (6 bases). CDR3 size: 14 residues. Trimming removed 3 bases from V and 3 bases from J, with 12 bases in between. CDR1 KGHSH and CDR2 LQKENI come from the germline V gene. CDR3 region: CASSPEEDSYEQYF. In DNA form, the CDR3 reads TGTGCCAGCTCACCCGAAGAGGACAGCTACGAGCAGTACTTC.

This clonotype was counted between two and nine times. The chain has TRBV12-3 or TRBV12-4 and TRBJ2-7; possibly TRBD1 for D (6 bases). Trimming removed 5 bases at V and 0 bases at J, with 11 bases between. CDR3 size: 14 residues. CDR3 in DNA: TGTGCCAGCAGTACACAGGGTCCCTCCTACGAGCAGTACTTC. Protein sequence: CASSTQGPSYEQYF.

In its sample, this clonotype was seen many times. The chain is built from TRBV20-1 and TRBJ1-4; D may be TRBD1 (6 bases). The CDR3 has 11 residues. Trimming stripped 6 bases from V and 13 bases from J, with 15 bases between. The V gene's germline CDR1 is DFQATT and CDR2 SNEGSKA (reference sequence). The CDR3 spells CSASGGRGLFF. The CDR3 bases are TGCAGTGCCTCTGGGGGGCGGGGACTGTTTTTT.

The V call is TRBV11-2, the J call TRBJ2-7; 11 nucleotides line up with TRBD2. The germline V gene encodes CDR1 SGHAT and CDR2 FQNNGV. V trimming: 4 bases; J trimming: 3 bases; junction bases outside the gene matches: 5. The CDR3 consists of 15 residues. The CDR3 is CASSSLAGGYYEQYV. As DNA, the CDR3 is TGTGCCAGCAGCTCGCTAGCGGGGGGCTACTACGAGCAGTACGTC.

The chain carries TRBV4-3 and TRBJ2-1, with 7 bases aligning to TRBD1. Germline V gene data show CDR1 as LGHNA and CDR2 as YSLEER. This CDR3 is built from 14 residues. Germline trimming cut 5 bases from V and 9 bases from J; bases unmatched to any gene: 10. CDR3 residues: CASSTSTGIGEQFF. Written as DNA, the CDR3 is TGCGCCAGCAGCACTTCGACAGGGATCGGTGAGCAGTTCTTC.

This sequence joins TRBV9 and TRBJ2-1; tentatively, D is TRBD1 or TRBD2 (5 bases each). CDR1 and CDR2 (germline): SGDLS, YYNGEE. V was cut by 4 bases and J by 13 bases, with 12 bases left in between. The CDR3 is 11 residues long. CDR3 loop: CASSPGTAQFF. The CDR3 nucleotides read TGTGCCAGCAGCCCCGGGACCGCACAGTTCTTC.

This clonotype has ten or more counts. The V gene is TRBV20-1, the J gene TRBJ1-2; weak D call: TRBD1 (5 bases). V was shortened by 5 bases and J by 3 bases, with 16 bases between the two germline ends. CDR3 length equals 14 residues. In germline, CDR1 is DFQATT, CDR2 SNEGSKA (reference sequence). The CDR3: CSAGAGAGDYGYTF. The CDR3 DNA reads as TGCAGTGCTGGGGCGGGCGCGGGGGACTATGGCTACACCTTC.

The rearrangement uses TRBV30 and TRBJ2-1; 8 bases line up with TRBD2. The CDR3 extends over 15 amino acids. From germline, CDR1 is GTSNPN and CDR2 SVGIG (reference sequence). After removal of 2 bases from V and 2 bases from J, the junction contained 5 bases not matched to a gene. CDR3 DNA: TGTGCCTGGAGTAACGTCGGGGGGGCCTACAATGAGCAGTTCTTC. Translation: CAWSNVGGAYNEQFF.

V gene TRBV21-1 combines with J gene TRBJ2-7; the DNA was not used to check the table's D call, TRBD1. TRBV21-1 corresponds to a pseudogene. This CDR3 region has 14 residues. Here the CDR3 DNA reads TGTGCCAGCAGCACCCGGGGACAGTTTTACGAGCAGTACGTC. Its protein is CASSTRGQFYEQYV.

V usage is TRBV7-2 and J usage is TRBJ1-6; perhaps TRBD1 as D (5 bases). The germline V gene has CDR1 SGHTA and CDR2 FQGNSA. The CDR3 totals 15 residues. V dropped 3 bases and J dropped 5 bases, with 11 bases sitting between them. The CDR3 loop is CASSLGETNNSPLHF. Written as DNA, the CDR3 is TGTGCCAGCAGCTTGGGGGAAACCAATAATTCACCCCTCCACTTT. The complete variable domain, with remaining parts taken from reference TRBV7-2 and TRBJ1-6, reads GAGVSQSPSNKVTEKGKDVELRCDPISGHTALYWYRQSLGQGLEFLIYFQGNSAPDKSGLPSDRFSAERTGGSVSTLTIQRTQQEDSAVYLCASSLGETNNSPLHFGNGTRLTVT.